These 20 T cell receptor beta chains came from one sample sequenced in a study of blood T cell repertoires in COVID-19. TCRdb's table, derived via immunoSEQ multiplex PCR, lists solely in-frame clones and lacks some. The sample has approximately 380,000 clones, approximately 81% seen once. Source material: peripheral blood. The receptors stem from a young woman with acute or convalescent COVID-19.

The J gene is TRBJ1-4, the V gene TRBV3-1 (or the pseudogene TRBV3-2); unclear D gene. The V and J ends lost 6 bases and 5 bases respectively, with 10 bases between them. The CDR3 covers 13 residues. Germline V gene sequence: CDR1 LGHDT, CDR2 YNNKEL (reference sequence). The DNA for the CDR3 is TGTGCCAGCAGTGATGGACTCAATGAAAAACTGTTTTTT. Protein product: CASSDGLNEKLFF.

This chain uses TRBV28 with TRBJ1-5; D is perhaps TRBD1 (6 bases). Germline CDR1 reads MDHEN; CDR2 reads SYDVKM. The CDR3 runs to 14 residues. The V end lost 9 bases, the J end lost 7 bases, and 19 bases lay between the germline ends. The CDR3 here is CASLPGGQWQPQHF. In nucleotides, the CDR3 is TGTGCCAGTCTTCCCGGGGGGCAGTGGCAGCCCCAGCATTTT. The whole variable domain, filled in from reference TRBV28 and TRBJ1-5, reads DVKVTQSSRYLVKRTGEKVFLECVQDMDHENMFWYRQDPGLGLRLIYFSYDVKMKEKGDIPEGYSVSREKKERFSLILESASTNQTSMYLCASLPGGQWQPQHFGDGTRLSIL.

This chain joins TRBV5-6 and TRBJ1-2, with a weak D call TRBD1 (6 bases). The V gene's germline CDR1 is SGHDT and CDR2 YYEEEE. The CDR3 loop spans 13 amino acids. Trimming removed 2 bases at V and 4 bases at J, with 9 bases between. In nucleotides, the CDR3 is TGTGCCAGCAGCTTCGGGACATCCTATGGCTACACCTTC. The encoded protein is CASSFGTSYGYTF. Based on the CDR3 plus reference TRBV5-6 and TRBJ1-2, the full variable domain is DAGVTQSPTHLIKTRGQQVTLRCSPKSGHDTVSWYQQALGQGPQFIFQYYEEEERQRGNFPDRFSGHQFPNYSSELNVNALLLGDSALYLCASSFGTSYGYTFGSGTRLTVV.

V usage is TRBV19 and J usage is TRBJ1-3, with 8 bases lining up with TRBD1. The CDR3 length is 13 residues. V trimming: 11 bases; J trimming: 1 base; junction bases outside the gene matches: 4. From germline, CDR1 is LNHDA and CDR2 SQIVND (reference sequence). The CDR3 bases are TGTGCCTCCCACAGGGGGTCTGGAAACACCATATATTTT. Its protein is CASHRGSGNTIYF.

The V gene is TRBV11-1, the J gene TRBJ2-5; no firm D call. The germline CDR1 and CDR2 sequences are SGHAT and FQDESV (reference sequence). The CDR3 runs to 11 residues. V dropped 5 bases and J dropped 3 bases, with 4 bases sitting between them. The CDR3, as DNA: TGTGCCAGCAGCGAGAAAGAGACCCAGTACTTC. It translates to CASSEKETQYF.

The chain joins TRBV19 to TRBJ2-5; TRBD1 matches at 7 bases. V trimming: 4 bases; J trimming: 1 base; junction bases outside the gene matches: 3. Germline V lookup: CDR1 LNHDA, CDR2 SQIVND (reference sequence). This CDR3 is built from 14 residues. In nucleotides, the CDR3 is TGTGCCAGTAGTACGGGACAGATCCAAGAGACCCAGTACTTC. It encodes CASSTGQIQETQYF. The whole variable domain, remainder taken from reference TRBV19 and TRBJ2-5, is DGGITQSPKYLFRKEGQNVTLSCEQNLNHDAMYWYRQDPGQGLRLIYYSQIVNDFQKGDIAEGYSVSREKKESFPLTVTSAQKNPTAFYLCASSTGQIQETQYFGPGTRLLVL.

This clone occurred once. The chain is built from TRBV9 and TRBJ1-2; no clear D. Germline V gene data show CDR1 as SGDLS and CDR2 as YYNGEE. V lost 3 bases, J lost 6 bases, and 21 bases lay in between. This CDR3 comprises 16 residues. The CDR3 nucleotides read TGTGCCAGCAGCGCATCAACGGACGGACTAGGAGATGGCTACACCTTC. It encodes CASSASTDGLGDGYTF.

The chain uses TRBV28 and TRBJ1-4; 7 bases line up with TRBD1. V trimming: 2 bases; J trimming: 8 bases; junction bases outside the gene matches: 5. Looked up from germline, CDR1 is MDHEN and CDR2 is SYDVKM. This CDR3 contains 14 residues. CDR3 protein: CASSLAGQKEKLFF. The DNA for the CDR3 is TGTGCCAGCAGTTTAGCGGGACAGAAGGAAAAACTGTTTTTT.

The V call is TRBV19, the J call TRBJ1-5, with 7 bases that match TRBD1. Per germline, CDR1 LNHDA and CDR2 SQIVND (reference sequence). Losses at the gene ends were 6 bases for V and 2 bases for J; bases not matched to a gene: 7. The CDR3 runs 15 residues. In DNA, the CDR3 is TGTGCCAGTAGCCTACAGGGGATCGGCAATCAGCCCCAGCATTTT. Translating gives CASSLQGIGNQPQHF.

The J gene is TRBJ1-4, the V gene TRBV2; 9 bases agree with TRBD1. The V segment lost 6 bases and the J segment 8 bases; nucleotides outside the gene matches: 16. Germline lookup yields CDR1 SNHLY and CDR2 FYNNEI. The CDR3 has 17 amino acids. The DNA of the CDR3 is TGTGCCAGCAGCGGAGGGACAGGGCGCGAGGATGGAGAAAAACTGTTTTTT. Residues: CASSGGTGREDGEKLFF.

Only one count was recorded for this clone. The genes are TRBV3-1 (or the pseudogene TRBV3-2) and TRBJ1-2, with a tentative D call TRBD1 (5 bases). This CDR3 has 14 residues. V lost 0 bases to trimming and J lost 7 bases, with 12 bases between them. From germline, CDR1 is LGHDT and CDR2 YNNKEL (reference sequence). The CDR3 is CASSQDPGGGGYTF. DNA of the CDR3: TGTGCCAGCAGCCAAGACCCCGGGGGGGGTGGCTACACCTTC.

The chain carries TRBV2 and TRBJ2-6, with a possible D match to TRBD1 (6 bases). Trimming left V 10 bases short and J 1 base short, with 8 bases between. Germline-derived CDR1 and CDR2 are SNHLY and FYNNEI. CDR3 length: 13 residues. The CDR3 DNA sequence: TGTGCCACCACAGGGTCTGGGGCCAACGTCCTGACTTTC. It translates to CATTGSGANVLTF.

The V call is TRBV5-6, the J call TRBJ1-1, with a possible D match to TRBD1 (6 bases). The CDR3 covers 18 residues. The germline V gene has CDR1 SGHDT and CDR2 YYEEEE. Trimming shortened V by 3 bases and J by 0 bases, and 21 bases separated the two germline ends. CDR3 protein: CASSWGGLRDIMNTEAFF. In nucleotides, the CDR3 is TGTGCCAGCAGCTGGGGTGGGCTACGGGACATCATGAACACTGAAGCTTTCTTT.

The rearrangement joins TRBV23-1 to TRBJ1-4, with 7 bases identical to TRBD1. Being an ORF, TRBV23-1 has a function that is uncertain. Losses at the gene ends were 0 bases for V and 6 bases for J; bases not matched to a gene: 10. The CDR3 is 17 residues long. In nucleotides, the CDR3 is TGCGCCAGCAGTCAATCTAGGGGGCGGAAAGGGTATGAAAAACTGTTTTTT. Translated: CASSQSRGRKGYEKLFF.

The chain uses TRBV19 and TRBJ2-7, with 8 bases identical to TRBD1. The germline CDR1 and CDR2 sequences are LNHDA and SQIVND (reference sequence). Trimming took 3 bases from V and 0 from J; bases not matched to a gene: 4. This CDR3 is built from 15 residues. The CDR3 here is CASSIADRGSYEQYF. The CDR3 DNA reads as TGTGCCAGTAGTATCGCCGACAGGGGCTCCTACGAGCAGTACTTC.

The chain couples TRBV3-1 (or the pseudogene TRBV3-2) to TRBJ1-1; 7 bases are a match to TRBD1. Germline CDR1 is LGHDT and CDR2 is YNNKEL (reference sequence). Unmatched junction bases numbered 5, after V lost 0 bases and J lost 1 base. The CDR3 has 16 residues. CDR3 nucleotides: TGTGCCAGCAGCCAAGATCTCGGGACAGAGAACACTGAAGCTTTCTTT. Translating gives CASSQDLGTENTEAFF.

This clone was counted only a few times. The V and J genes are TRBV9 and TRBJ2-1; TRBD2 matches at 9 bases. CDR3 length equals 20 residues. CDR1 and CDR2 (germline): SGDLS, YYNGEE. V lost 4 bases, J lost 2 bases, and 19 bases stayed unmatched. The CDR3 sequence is CASSPRGGGRAVKPYNEQFF. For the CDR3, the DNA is TGTGCCAGCAGCCCGAGGGGCGGCGGGAGGGCCGTCAAACCCTACAATGAGCAGTTCTTC.

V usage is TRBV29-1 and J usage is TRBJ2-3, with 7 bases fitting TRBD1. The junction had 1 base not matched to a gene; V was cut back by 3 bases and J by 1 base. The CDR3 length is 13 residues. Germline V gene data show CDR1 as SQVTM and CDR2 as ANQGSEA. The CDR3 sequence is CSVDQGGTDTQYF. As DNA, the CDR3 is TGCAGCGTTGACCAGGGGGGCACAGATACGCAGTATTTT.

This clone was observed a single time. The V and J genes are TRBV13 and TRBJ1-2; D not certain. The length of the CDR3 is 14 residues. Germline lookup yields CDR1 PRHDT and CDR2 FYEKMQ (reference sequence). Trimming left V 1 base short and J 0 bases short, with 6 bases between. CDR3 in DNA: TGTGCCAGCAGCTTAGTCCAGTCTAACTATGGCTACACCTTC. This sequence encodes CASSLVQSNYGYTF.

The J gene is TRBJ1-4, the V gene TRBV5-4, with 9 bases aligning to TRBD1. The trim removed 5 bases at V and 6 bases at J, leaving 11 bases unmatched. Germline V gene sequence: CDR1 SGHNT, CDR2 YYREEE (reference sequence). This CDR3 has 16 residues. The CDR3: CASSLEANRGHEKLFF. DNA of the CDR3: TGTGCCAGCAGTTTAGAAGCCAACAGGGGGCATGAAAAACTGTTTTTT.